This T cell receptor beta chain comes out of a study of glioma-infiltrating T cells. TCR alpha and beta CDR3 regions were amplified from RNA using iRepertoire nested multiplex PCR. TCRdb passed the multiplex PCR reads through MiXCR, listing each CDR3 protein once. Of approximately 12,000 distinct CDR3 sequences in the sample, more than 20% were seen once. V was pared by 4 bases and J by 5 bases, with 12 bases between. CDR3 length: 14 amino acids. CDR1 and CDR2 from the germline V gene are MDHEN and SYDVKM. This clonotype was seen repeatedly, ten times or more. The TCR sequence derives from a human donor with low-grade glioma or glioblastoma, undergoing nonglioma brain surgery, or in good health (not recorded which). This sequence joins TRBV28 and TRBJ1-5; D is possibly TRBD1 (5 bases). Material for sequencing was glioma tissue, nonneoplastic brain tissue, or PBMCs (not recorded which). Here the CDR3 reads CASSSDSGDQPQHF. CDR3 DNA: TGTGCCAGCAGTTCTGACAGCGGGGATCAGCCCCAGCATTTT.